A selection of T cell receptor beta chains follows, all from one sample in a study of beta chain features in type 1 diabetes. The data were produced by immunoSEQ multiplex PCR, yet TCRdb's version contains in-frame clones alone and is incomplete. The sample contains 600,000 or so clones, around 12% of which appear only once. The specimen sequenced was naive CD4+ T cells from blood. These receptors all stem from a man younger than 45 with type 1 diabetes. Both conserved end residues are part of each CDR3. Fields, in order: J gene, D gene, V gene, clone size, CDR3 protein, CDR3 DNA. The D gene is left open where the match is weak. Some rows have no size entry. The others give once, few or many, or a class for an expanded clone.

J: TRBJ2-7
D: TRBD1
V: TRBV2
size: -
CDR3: CASRDSMLGEQYF
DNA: TGTGCCTCCCGGGACAGCATGTTGGGCGAGCAGTACTTC

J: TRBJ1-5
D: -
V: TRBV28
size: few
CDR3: CASKQGSNQPQHF
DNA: TGTGCCAGCAAGCAGGGAAGCAATCAGCCCCAGCATTTT

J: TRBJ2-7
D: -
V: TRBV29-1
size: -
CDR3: CSVGGAGGGHEQYF
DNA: TGCAGCGTTGGGGGCGCGGGCGGGGGCCACGAGCAGTACTTC

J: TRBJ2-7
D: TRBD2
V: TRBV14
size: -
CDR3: CASSNSGGTYEQYF
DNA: TGTGCCAGCAGCAATAGCGGGGGGACCTACGAGCAGTACTTC

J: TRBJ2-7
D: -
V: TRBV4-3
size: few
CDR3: CASSEGLSGSYEQYF
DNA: TGCGCCAGCAGCGAAGGACTCTCTGGCTCCTACGAGCAGTACTTC

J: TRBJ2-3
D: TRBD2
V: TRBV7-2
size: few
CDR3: CASSPTSFSTDTQYF
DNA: TGTGCCAGCAGTCCGACTAGCTTCAGCACAGATACGCAGTATTTT

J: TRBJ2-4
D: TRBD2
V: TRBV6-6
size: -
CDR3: CASSPGGMNIQYF
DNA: TGTGCCAGCAGTCCGGGGGGGATGAACATTCAGTACTTC

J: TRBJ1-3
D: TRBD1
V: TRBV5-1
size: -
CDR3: CASSLTTRGDRNTIYF
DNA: TGCGCCAGCAGCTTGACGACCAGGGGGGATCGAAACACCATATATTTT

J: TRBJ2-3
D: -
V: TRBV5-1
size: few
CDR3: CASSLAQGTDTQYF
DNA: TGCGCCAGCAGCTTAGCACAGGGCACAGATACGCAGTATTTT

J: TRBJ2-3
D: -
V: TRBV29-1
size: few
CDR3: CSVVVSSTDTQYF
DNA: TGCAGCGTTGTTGTGTCTTCCACAGATACGCAGTATTTT

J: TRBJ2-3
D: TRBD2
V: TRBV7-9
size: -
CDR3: CASSFAGTISTDTQYF
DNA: TGTGCCAGCAGCTTCGCCGGGACTATCAGCACAGATACGCAGTATTTT

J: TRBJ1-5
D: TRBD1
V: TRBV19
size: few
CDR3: CASSLQGAGGNQPQHF
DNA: TGTGCCAGTAGTCTACAGGGGGCTGGGGGCAATCAGCCCCAGCATTTT

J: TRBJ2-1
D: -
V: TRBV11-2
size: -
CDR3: CASSLIGSWDNEQFF
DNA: TGTGCCAGCAGCCTCATTGGGAGCTGGGACAATGAGCAGTTCTTC

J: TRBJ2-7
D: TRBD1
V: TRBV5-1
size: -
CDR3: CASSWGQGVIGYEQYF
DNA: TGCGCCAGCAGCTGGGGACAGGGGGTCATTGGCTACGAGCAGTACTTC

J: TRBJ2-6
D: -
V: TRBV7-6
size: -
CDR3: CASSGSWGANVLTF
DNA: TGTGCCAGCAGCGGATCGTGGGGGGCCAACGTCCTGACTTTC

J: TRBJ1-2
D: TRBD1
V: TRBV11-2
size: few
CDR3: CASSLAGGIGYTF
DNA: TGTGCCAGCAGCTTAGCAGGGGGCATCGGCTACACCTTC

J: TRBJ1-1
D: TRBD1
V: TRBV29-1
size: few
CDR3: CSAAPTGVNTEAFF
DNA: TGCAGCGCGGCCCCGACAGGGGTAAACACTGAAGCTTTCTTT

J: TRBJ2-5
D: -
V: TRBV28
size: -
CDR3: CASRVAQETQYF
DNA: TGTGCCAGCAGAGTGGCCCAAGAGACCCAGTACTTC

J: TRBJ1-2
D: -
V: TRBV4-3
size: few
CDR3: CASSQDRGYGYTF
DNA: TGCGCCAGCAGCCAAGATCGAGGGTATGGCTACACCTTC

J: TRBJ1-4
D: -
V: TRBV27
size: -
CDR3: CASSLRAIIRTSEKLFF
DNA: TGTGCCAGCAGTTTACGGGCGATTATTCGGACAAGTGAAAAACTGTTTTTT

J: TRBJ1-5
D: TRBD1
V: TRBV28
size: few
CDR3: CASSSLGTGGGNQPQHF
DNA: TGTGCCAGCAGTTCCCTTGGGACAGGGGGAGGCAATCAGCCCCAGCATTTT

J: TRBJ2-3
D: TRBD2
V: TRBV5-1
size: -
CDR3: CASSLASGVGGTDTQYF
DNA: TGCGCCAGCAGCCTCGCTAGCGGGGTTGGGGGCACAGATACGCAGTATTTT

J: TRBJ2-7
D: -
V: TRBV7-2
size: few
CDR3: CASSPVSAEAYEQYF
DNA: TGTGCCAGCAGCCCCGTATCAGCGGAGGCCTACGAGCAGTACTTC

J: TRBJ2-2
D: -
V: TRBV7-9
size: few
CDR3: CASSLADPGELFF
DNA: TGTGCCAGCAGTTTAGCGGACCCCGGGGAGCTGTTTTTT

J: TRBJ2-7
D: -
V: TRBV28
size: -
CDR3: CASSLSVGQQYF
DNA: TGTGCCAGCAGTTTATCAGTTGGTCAGCAGTACTTC

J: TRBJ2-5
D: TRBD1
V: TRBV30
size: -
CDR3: CAWSQPGQQETQYF
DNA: TGTGCCTGGAGTCAGCCGGGACAGCAAGAGACCCAGTACTTC

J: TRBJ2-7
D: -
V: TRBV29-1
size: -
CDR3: CSVEVGAGSYEQYF
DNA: TGCAGCGTTGAAGTAGGAGCAGGGTCTTACGAGCAGTACTTC

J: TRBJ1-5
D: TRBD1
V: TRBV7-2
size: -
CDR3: CASSGDRGRDQPQHF
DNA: TGTGCCAGCAGCGGGGACAGGGGGCGTGATCAGCCCCAGCATTTT

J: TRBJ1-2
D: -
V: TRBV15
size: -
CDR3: CATSQRRPNYGYTF
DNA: TGTGCCACCAGCCAACGCAGGCCCAACTATGGCTACACCTTC